Reported below is one T cell receptor (beta chain). Its specificity is not known. The data are from a study of CD4 T cells in relation to SARS-CoV-2 and coronaviruses. Overall study context: TCR beta CDR3s were sequenced after 10-day antigen culture of PBMCs.

Broader study findings: Samples before the pandemic and after infection were not matched within any donor. The cross-reactivity analysis covered only spike protein, not other viral proteins.

Per germline, CDR1 SNHLY and CDR2 FYNNEI. The CDR3 runs to 16 residues. V was shortened by 6 bases and J by 1 base, with 15 bases between the two germline ends. The assay was immunoSEQ multiplex PCR, and TCRdb's table has in-frame clones only and misses some. The sample holds roughly 15,000 clones; 82% are singletons and the top ten take 31%. Before the COVID-19 pandemic, during about 2010-2018, CD4+ T cells were taken from unexposed donors. Isolation of CD4+ T cells took place after nine to ten days in culture. This receptor was taken from a human donor in good health. J is TRBJ2-2 and V is TRBV2; D may match TRBD1 or TRBD2 (5 bases each). The sample taken for sequencing was CD4+ T cells from PBMCs, cultured in vitro. This chain's CDR3 is CASSLQQRGNTGELFF. As DNA, the CDR3 is TGTGCCAGCAGCCTTCAGCAGAGGGGGAACACCGGGGAGCTGTTTTTT.